This entry lists 18 T cell receptor beta chains sequenced from one sample in a study of cytomegalovirus exposure and HLA in healthy donors. The study ran its PCR with 60 Vbeta and 13 Jbeta primers. Only in-frame clones appear in the TCRdb table, and some are missing; sequencing was by immunoSEQ multiplex PCR. The sample comprises about 160,000 clones, around four fifths of which are singletons, and around 1.3% rests with the top ten. The sample comprised PBMCs. These receptors came from a woman in her forties or fifties in good health and CMV-seronegative.

The chain couples TRBV5-4 to TRBJ2-5, with a possible D match to TRBD1 (6 bases). The J call could be wrong; TRBJ2-7 is a better fit for the DNA end. The germline V gene has CDR1 SGHNT and CDR2 YYREEE (reference sequence). The length of the CDR3 is 15 residues. The CDR3 loop is CASSLASRGSYEQYF. DNA of the CDR3: TGTGCCAGCAGCTTGGCCTCCAGGGGCTCCTACGAGCAGTACTTC.

Concerning this clone itself: The same CDR3 also results from other DNA sequences found in this sample. This chain connects TRBV2 to TRBJ1-4, with D perhaps matching TRBD1 (5 bases). The CDR3 loop spans 15 amino acids. The germline V and J ends were trimmed by 3 bases and 0 bases, with 8 bases remaining between them. From germline, CDR1 is SNHLY and CDR2 FYNNEI. The CDR3 DNA follows: TGTGCCAGCAGTGACAGGGTTGCAACTAATGAAAAACTGTTTTTT. Residues: CASSDRVATNEKLFF.

This rearrangement joins TRBV6-1 to TRBJ2-5; a weak D match, TRBD2 (6 bases). V was cut by 4 bases and J by 0 bases, with 12 bases left in between. Germline-derived CDR1 and CDR2 are MNHNS and SASEGT. This CDR3 spans 15 amino acids. CDR3 DNA: TGTGCCAGCAGTGGGAACCGGGACTACCAAGAGACCCAGTACTTC. Its translation is CASSGNRDYQETQYF.

This clone was seen more than once but under ten times. The genes are TRBV11-2 and TRBJ2-7; tentatively, D is TRBD2 (6 bases). Germline assignment: CDR1 SGHAT and CDR2 FQNNGV. Trimming removed 4 bases at V and 3 bases at J, with 10 bases between. The CDR3 is 13 amino acids. The chain's CDR3 is CASSSLAVYEQYF. DNA of the CDR3: TGTGCCAGCAGCTCACTAGCCGTCTACGAGCAGTACTTC.

The gene calls are TRBV4-2 and TRBJ2-7, with D maybe TRBD1 (6 bases). CDR3 length: 13 residues. The V end was cut by 2 bases, the J end by 5 bases, with 10 bases between. Germline V gene data show CDR1 as LGHNA and CDR2 as YNFKEQ. The CDR3 DNA reads TGTGCCAGCAGCCAATTATACAGGGACGAGCAGTACTTC. It codes for CASSQLYRDEQYF.

The CDR3 here is CASSLQVSGELFF. The CDR3, as DNA: TGTGCCAGCAGTTTACAAGTCTCCGGGGAGCTGTTTTTT. The chain recombines TRBV6-5 with TRBJ2-2; D gene uncertain. V was shortened by 4 bases and J by 6 bases, with 9 bases between the two germline ends. The CDR3 contains 13 residues. From germline, CDR1 is MNHEY and CDR2 SVGAGI.

The chain employs TRBV6-4 and TRBJ2-3; 7 nucleotides agree with TRBD1. V was clipped by 6 bases and J by 2 bases; unmatched bases: 5. Germline V gives CDR1 MRHNA, CDR2 SNTAGT. The length of the CDR3 is 14 residues. CDR3 nucleotide sequence: TGTGCCAGCAGCCCTGGGACAGCCACAGATACGCAGTATTTT. Protein: CASSPGTATDTQYF.

V gene TRBV9 combines with J gene TRBJ2-7; TRBD1 matches 9 bases. Germline CDR1 is SGDLS and CDR2 is YYNGEE. CDR3 size: 14 residues. V lost 2 bases and J lost 6; bases outside the gene matches: 6. CDR3 sequence reads: CASSVGTGNSEQYF. CDR3 nucleotide sequence: TGTGCCAGCAGCGTTGGGACAGGGAACTCCGAGCAGTACTTC.

This rearrangement joins TRBV5-1 to TRBJ2-3; D ambiguous. Germline V gene lookup returns CDR1 SGHRS and CDR2 YFSETQ. CDR3 length equals 14 residues. V was pared by 6 bases and J by 1 base, with 12 bases between. This CDR3 reads CASNPGQRTDTQYF. CDR3 DNA: TGCGCCAGCAACCCTGGGCAACGCACAGATACGCAGTATTTT.

The rearrangement uses TRBV4-1 and TRBJ2-5, with 8 bases matching TRBD2. Judging by the DNA end, TRBJ2-7 fits better; the J call may be wrong. The germline V gene has CDR1 MGHRA and CDR2 YSYEKL. The CDR3 sequence is 16 residues long. CDR3 in amino acids: CASSQGPGGGIYEQYF. CDR3 nucleotides: TGCGCCAGCAGCCAAGGCCCAGGCGGGGGGATTTACGAGCAGTACTTC.

This clone was seen just once. The J gene is TRBJ1-2, the V gene TRBV7-9; D unresolved. Germline CDR1 SEHNR, CDR2 FQNEAQ (reference sequence). V gave up 5 bases and J gave up 4 bases, with 23 bases separating them. This CDR3 has 17 amino acids. CDR3 coding DNA: TGTGCCAGCAGCCCCTCGCACGGTGGGCTCATCGGCTATGGCTACACCTTC. It translates to CASSPSHGGLIGYGYTF. The full variable domain, completed using reference TRBV7-9 and TRBJ1-2, is DTGVSQNPRHKITKRGQNVTFRCDPISEHNRLYWYRQTLGQGPEFLTYFQNEAQLEKSRLLSDRFSAERPKGSFSTLEIQRTEQGDSAMYLCASSPSHGGLIGYGYTFGSGTRLTVV.

The chain recombines TRBV2 with TRBJ2-2, with TRBD2 as a possible D gene (7 bases). Germline V gene sequence: CDR1 SNHLY, CDR2 FYNNEI. This CDR3 is built from 14 residues. Trimming removed 7 bases at V and 4 bases at J, with 13 bases between. The CDR3 nucleotides are TGTGCCAGCAAGGGGGGGGCCTCCACCGGGGAGCTGTTTTTT. Its translation: CASKGGASTGELFF.

V usage is TRBV25-1 and J usage is TRBJ2-7; 11 positions agree with TRBD2. V trimming: 6 bases; J trimming: 2 bases; junction bases outside the gene matches: 6. The CDR3 has 15 amino acids. The germline V gene encodes CDR1 MGHDK and CDR2 SYGVNS. In nucleotides, the CDR3 is TGTGCCAGCAGCACCTTAGCGGGAGGGCCCTACGAGCAGTACTTC. Translation: CASSTLAGGPYEQYF.

The rearrangement uses TRBV7-2 and TRBJ2-5; 11 nucleotides agree with TRBD2. The CDR3 consists of 17 residues. Germline-derived CDR1 and CDR2 are SGHTA and FQGNSA. The J segment lost 5 bases and the V segment lost 1 base, leaving 9 bases of the junction unmatched. The CDR3 loop reads CASSLVGSGRAWETQYF. The CDR3 DNA is TGTGCCAGCAGCTTAGTGGGTAGCGGGAGGGCCTGGGAGACCCAGTACTTC.

V usage is TRBV19 and J usage is TRBJ2-7; TRBD2 matches 8 bases. This CDR3 has 15 residues. J was trimmed by 1 base and V by 3 bases; bases with no gene match: 5. CDR1 LNHDA and CDR2 SQIVND come from the germline V gene (reference sequence). The CDR3 region has the DNA TGTGCCAGTAGTATCGGGGGGGCTTGGTCCTACGAGCAGTACTTC. Its protein is CASSIGGAWSYEQYF.

The chain recombines TRBV4-1 with TRBJ1-6; 12 bases are shared with TRBD1. Germline CDR1 is MGHRA and CDR2 is YSYEKL. V trimming: 5 bases; J trimming: 6 bases; junction bases outside the gene matches: 8. The CDR3 spans 17 residues. The CDR3 loop reads CASSEWTGQGANSPLHF. The CDR3 coding sequence is TGCGCCAGCAGCGAATGGACGGGACAGGGGGCTAATTCACCCCTCCACTTT.

The rearrangement links TRBV15 to TRBJ2-2, with 10 bases that match TRBD2. The CDR3 extends over 17 amino acids. Germline V lookup: CDR1 LNHNV, CDR2 YYDKDF (reference sequence). Trimming cost V 5 bases and J 0 bases; bases outside gene matches: 6. This chain's CDR3 is CATSGIAGGSNTGELFF. The CDR3 DNA sequence: TGTGCCACCAGCGGGATAGCGGGAGGTTCGAACACCGGGGAGCTGTTTTTT.

V is TRBV28 and J is TRBJ2-7; weak D call: TRBD1 (5 bases). Germline CDR1 is MDHEN and CDR2 is SYDVKM. Trimming stripped 3 bases from V and 3 bases from J, with 12 bases between. This CDR3 comprises 14 residues. CDR3 protein: CASSFKGFFYEQYF. The CDR3 DNA follows: TGTGCCAGCAGTTTTAAGGGGTTTTTCTACGAGCAGTACTTC.